This T cell receptor (beta chain) came from a study of immune heterogeneity within non-small cell lung tumors. The ends were cut back, 7 bases at V and 0 bases at J, with 8 bases in the middle. This CDR3 contains 13 residues. CDR1 and CDR2 from the germline V gene are WSHSY and SAAADI. CDR3 of TCR beta was amplified by multiplex PCR that used 32 V and 13 J primers. From the multiplex PCR reads, TCRdb called clonotypes with MiXCR, one entry per CDR3 protein. In the table there are 12,000 to 15,000 distinct CDR3 sequences, over 25% of which are singletons. Template material comprised bulk tumor genomic DNA at approximately 650 ng per sample. Surgical sampling yielded several biopsies per primary tumor (spaced far apart). Untreated, newly diagnosed non-small cell lung cancer patients underwent curative surgery.

J is TRBJ2-3 and V is TRBV10-2; no definite D call. This sequence was found in a woman aged 50 to 60 with non-small cell lung cancer. Sequences were obtained from lung tumor tissue. The DNA of the CDR3 is TGCGCCAGCAAAATCACTAGCACAGATACGCAGTATTTT. Translating gives CASKITSTDTQYF.